Listed here are 7 T cell receptor beta chains from one sample, sequenced in a study of CD8 T cells in ankylosing spondylitis. One entry per CDR3 protein results from TCRdb running MiXCR on the 5' RACE reads. The table shows some 130,000 distinct CDR3 sequences, with 7% to 10% occurring only once. The sequenced sample was blood, either unsorted or a sorted T cell fraction (not recorded which). These receptors all stem from a male donor with ankylosing spondylitis or in good health (not recorded which).

This clonotype was observed many times. This rearrangement joins TRBV5-1 to TRBJ2-1; 8 bases are shared with TRBD2. This CDR3 comprises 14 residues. V was clipped by 0 bases and J by 8 bases; unmatched bases: 4. Germline CDR1 reads SGHRS; CDR2 reads YFSETQ. CDR3 protein: CASSLALAGHEQFF. The DNA of the CDR3 is TGCGCCAGCAGCTTGGCTTTAGCGGGACATGAGCAGTTCTTC.

This clonotype has ten or more counts. The genes are TRBV7-9 and TRBJ2-3; possible D gene TRBD2, 6 bases. The V end lost 6 bases, the J end lost 3 bases, and 13 bases lay between the germline ends. Germline lookup yields CDR1 SEHNR and CDR2 FQNEAQ (reference sequence). There are 14 residues in the CDR3. The CDR3 spells CASSFRDLTDTQYF. The CDR3 bases are TGTGCCAGCAGTTTCCGGGACTTGACAGATACGCAGTATTTT.

This clonotype has more than one count but fewer than ten. V gene TRBV7-2 combines with J gene TRBJ2-1, with D possibly being TRBD1 (5 bases). The CDR3 covers 14 residues. V lost 1 base to trimming and J lost 8 bases, with 12 bases between them. Germline CDR1 reads SGHTA; CDR2 reads FQGNSA. CDR3 protein: CASSLVQGVHEQFF. As DNA, the CDR3 is TGTGCCAGCAGCTTAGTTCAAGGGGTCCATGAGCAGTTCTTC.

This clonotype was recorded many times. The gene calls are TRBV28 and TRBJ2-7; no clear D. The V gene's germline CDR1 is MDHEN and CDR2 SYDVKM. V gave up 4 bases and J gave up 2 bases, with 18 bases separating them. This CDR3 has 16 amino acids. The CDR3 DNA sequence: TGTGCCAGCAGTTCCCTTAAGATTCAGGATACCTACGAGCAGTACTTC. This codes for CASSSLKIQDTYEQYF.

This clonotype was counted many times. The chain employs TRBV5-1 and TRBJ2-1, with D possibly being TRBD2 (6 bases). Germline CDR1 and CDR2: SGHRS and YFSETQ. This CDR3 contains 13 residues. V was pared by 3 bases and J by 9 bases, with 13 bases between. The CDR3 sequence: CASSSLTSPEQFF. For the CDR3, the DNA is TGCGCCAGCAGCTCCCTGACTAGTCCTGAGCAGTTCTTC.

In this sample, this clonotype turned up many times. V is TRBV20-1 and J is TRBJ2-3, with 8 bases identical to TRBD2. Germline V gene lookup returns CDR1 DFQATT and CDR2 SNEGSKA (reference sequence). The CDR3 consists of 15 residues. CDR3 sequence reads: CRPDDQRELTDTQYF. The CDR3 region has the DNA TGCAGACCCGATGACCAGCGGGAGTTAACTGATACGCAGTATTTT.

About this clonotype itself: The junction differs from germline at one of its ends, possibly a read error. The rearrangement joins TRBV29-1 to TRBJ1-1; 9 bases fit TRBD1. CDR1 and CDR2 from the germline V gene are SQVTM and ANQGSEA. The CDR3 runs to 12 residues. The CDR3 nucleotides are TGCAGCGCCGGGACAGGGAACACTGCAGCTTTCTTT. Residues: CSAGTGNTAAFF.